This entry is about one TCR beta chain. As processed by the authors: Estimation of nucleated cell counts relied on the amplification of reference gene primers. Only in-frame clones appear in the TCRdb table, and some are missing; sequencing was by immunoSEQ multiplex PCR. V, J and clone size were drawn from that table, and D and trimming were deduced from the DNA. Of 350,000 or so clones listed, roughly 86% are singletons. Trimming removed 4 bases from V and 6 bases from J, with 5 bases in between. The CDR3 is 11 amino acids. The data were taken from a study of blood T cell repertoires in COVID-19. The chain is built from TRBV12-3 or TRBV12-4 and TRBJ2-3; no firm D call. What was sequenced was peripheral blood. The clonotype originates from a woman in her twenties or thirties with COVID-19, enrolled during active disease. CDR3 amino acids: CASSSVDTQYF. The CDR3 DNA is TGTGCCAGCAGTTCCGTGGATACGCAGTATTTT.